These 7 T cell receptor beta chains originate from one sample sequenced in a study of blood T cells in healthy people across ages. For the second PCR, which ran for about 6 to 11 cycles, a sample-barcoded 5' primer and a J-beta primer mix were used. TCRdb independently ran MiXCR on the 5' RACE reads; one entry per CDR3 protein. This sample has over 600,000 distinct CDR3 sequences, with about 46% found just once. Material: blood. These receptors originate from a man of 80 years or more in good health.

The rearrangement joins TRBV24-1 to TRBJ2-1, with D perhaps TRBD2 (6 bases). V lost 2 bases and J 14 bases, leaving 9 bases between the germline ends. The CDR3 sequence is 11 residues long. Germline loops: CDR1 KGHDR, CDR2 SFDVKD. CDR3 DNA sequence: TGTGCCACCAGTGATTACGCGGGGAAGTTCTTC. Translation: CATSDYAGKFF.

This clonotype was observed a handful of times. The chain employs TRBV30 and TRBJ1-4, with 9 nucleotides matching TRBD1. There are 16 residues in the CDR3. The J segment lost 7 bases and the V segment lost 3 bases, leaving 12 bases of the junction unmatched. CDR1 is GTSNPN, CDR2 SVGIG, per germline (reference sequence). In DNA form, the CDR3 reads TGTGCCTGGAGCCCGGACAGGGGCGTCTTTAGTGAAAAACTGTTTTTT. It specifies CAWSPDRGVFSEKLFF.

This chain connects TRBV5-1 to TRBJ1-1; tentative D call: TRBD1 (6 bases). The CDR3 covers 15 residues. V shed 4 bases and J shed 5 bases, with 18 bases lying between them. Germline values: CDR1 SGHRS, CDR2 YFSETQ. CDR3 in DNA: TGCGCCAGCAGCCCGAGTACAGGGTGGGGTACTGAAGCTTTCTTT. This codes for CASSPSTGWGTEAFF.

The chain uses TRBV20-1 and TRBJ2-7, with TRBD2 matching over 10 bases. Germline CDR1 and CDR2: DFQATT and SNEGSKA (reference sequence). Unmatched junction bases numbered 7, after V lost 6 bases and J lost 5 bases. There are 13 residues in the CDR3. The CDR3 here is CSAEGLAGDEQYF. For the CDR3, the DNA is TGCAGTGCCGAGGGGCTAGCGGGAGACGAGCAGTACTTC.

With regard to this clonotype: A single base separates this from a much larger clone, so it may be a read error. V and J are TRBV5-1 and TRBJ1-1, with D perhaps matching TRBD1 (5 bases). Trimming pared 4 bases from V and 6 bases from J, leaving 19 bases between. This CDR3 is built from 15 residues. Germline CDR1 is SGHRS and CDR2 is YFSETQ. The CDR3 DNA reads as TGCGCCAGCAGCGCTGGGGACGGGGAAGGGGCTGAAGCTTTCTTT. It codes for CASSAGDGEGAEAFF.

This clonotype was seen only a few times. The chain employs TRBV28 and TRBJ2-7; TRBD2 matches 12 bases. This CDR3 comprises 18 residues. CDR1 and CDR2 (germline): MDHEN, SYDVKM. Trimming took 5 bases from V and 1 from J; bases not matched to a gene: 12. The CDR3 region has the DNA TGTGCCAGCAGTGTATCTAGCGGGAGGGCCGGTTTATCCTACGAGCAGTACTTC. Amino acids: CASSVSSGRAGLSYEQYF.

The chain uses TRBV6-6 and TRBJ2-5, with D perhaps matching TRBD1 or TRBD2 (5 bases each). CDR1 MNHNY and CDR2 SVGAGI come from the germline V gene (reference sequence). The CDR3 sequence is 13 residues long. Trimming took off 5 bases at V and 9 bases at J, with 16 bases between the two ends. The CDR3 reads CASSKPGLEAQYF. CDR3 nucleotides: TGTGCCAGCAGTAAACCAGGGCTGGAGGCCCAGTACTTC.